Detailed here is one T cell receptor (beta chain). Its target is unknown. V dropped 1 base and J dropped 6 bases, with 14 bases sitting between them. Germline CDR1 is SGHTA and CDR2 is FQGNSA. The CDR3 spans 15 residues. This record comes from a study of cytomegalovirus exposure and HLA in healthy donors. The study, taken as a whole, reports: Rates of TCR association differed by HLA locus in a later analysis, with DRB1 highest and HLA-C lowest. Several V segments, TRBV6-2 and TRBV6-3 among them, could not be told apart and were dropped. A later analysis found that most CMV-associated TCR beta chains appeared HLA-restricted. Sequences of the TCR beta chain were said to predict the HLA-A and HLA-B alleles of most subjects accurately.

PCR was performed using 60 Vbeta and 13 Jbeta primers. TCRdb's copy holds only in-frame clones and misses some; the assay was immunoSEQ multiplex PCR. The data contain under 200,000 clones, 65% to 85% of them singletons. Sequenced material: PBMCs. The receptor was isolated from a woman aged 40-49 years in good health and CMV-seropositive. The chain joins TRBV7-2 to TRBJ2-3, with D possibly TRBD2 on 7 matching bases. In DNA form, the CDR3 reads TGTGCCAGCAGCTTAGTGGGGGGGCTGTCGGATACGCAGTATTTT. This gives the protein CASSLVGGLSDTQYF.